This paragraph covers one TCR beta chain sequence. The antigen is unknown. These data come from a study of identical twins. Overall study findings and caveats: Models underestimated out-of-frame TCR alpha sharing in monozygotic twins.

TCRdb analysed the 5' RACE reads with MiXCR anew, one entry per CDR3 protein. Of approximately 550,000 distinct CDR3 sequences listed, about a fifth are singletons. The CDR3 loop spans 16 amino acids. J gave up 6 bases and V 9 bases, and 15 bases lay outside the gene matches. This same sample was also part of a study on yellow fever vaccine responses in identical twins.

This receptor was identified in a woman aged 18-29 years in good health. The sample taken for sequencing was CD4+ T cells sorted from blood. This chain joins TRBV12-3 or TRBV12-4 and TRBJ2-2, with 8 nucleotides matching TRBD2. The CDR3 bases are TGTGCCAGTTCGCGCCGGGTGTTAGCGGGATCCGGGGAGCTGTTTTTT. Its protein is CASSRRVLAGSGELFF.